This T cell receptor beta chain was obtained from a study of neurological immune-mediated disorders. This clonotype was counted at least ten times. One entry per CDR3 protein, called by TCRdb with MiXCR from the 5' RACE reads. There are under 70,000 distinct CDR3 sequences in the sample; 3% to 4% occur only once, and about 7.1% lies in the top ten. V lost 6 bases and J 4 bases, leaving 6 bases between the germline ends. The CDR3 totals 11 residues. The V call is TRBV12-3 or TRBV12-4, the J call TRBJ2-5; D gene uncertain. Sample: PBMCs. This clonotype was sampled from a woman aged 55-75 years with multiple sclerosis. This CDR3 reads CASRDRETQYF. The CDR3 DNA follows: TGTGCCAGCAGGGACCGAGAGACCCAGTACTTC.